These 21 T cell receptor beta chains share one sample of origin, sequenced in a study of OX40 agonist ivuxolimab in advanced cancers. The assay was immunoSEQ multiplex PCR, and TCRdb's table has in-frame clones only and misses some. Of fewer than 55,000 clones listed, 80% to 90% are singletons. The sample was CD4+ or CD8+ T cells sorted from blood, taken in a trial of the OX40 agonist ivuxolimab. The receptors were gathered from an adult with an advanced solid tumor such as melanoma, head and neck, liver or kidney cancer.

This clone was counted once. The chain carries TRBV10-3 and TRBJ1-5, with D maybe TRBD1 (5 bases). Germline assignment: CDR1 ENHRY and CDR2 SYGVKD. The CDR3 is made up of 17 amino acids. V lost 0 bases and J 0 bases, leaving 12 bases between the germline ends. This chain's CDR3 is CAISESRTGLSNQPQHF. CDR3 nucleotide sequence: TGTGCCATCAGTGAGTCGAGAACGGGACTTAGCAATCAGCCCCAGCATTTT.

This clone was picked up a small number of times. The rearrangement links TRBV11-3 to TRBJ2-1; 7 positions match TRBD2. The V gene's germline CDR1 is SGHNT and CDR2 YENEEA. Trimming took 8 bases from V and 2 from J; bases not matched to a gene: 3. The CDR3 extends over 13 amino acids. CDR3 nucleotides: TGTGCCAGCGAGCGGGGAACCTACAATGAGCAGTTCTTC. It encodes CASERGTYNEQFF.

V and J are TRBV5-1 and TRBJ2-5, with D possibly matching TRBD1 (5 bases). In germline, CDR1 is SGHRS, CDR2 YFSETQ. Trimming left V 2 bases short and J 5 bases short, with 16 bases between. The CDR3 is 15 residues long. CDR3 nucleotide sequence: TGCGCCAGCAGCTTAAAACTTCCAGGGCTGGAGACCCAGTACTTC. This translates into CASSLKLPGLETQYF.

The V gene is TRBV19, the J gene TRBJ1-2; possible D gene TRBD1, 6 bases. Trimming shortened V by 7 bases and J by 7 bases, and 19 bases separated the two germline ends. The CDR3 runs 14 residues. Germline loops: CDR1 LNHDA, CDR2 SQIVND (reference sequence). CDR3 DNA: TGTGCCAGTATCGCTTTACAGGGTTCCTTTGGCTACACCTTC. Protein product: CASIALQGSFGYTF.

The chain combines TRBV6-5 with TRBJ2-1; 7 positions agree with TRBD2. Trimming cost V 6 bases and J 3 bases; bases outside gene matches: 8. Germline CDR1 is MNHEY and CDR2 is SVGAGI. The CDR3 has 15 amino acids. Here the CDR3 reads CASSPSGVLYNEQFF. In DNA form, the CDR3 reads TGTGCCAGCAGCCCGAGCGGGGTCCTCTACAATGAGCAGTTCTTC.

The chain joins TRBV6-1 to TRBJ1-6; D might be TRBD1 (6 bases). CDR3 length equals 18 residues. Between the trimmed V and J ends, which lost 2 bases and 2 bases, there was a span of 16 bases. CDR1 is MNHNS, CDR2 SASEGT, per germline. CDR3 nucleotide sequence: TGTGCCAGCAGTGAAAAGGTCAGGGGTGGGACCTATAATTCACCCCTCCACTTT. Protein: CASSEKVRGGTYNSPLHF.

The chain recombines TRBV6-1 with TRBJ1-5; 7 bases line up with TRBD1. CDR1 and CDR2 (germline): MNHNS, SASEGT. CDR3 length: 18 residues. Trimming removed 0 bases from V and 0 bases from J; junction bases left unmatched: 8. CDR3 residues: CASSEAMQGGYSNQPQHF. The CDR3 region has the DNA TGTGCCAGCAGTGAAGCGATGCAGGGGGGATATAGCAATCAGCCCCAGCATTTT.

About this clone itself: Sequence at one end of the junction differs from germline and may be a read error. This sequence joins TRBV27 and TRBJ2-7; 10 bases match TRBD1. There are 17 residues in the CDR3. Looked up from germline, CDR1 is MNHEY and CDR2 is SMNVEV (reference sequence). In DNA form, the CDR3 reads TGTGCCAGCAGTTTACGCGGGACAGGGGCCGAGGGCTACGAGCAGTGCTTC. Its protein is CASSLRGTGAEGYEQCF.

The chain combines TRBV2 with TRBJ1-2; 10 positions agree with TRBD1. The CDR3 contains 13 residues. V lost 6 bases and J lost 3; bases outside the gene matches: 1. Germline V gene data show CDR1 as SNHLY and CDR2 as FYNNEI. CDR3 region: CASRTGGDYGYTF. CDR3 nucleotide sequence: TGTGCCAGCAGGACAGGGGGCGACTATGGCTACACCTTC.

This CDR3 is CASSPPLAGESYEQYF. The DNA for the CDR3 is TGTGCCAGCAGCCCACCACTAGCGGGGGAATCCTACGAGCAGTACTTC. The chain employs TRBV9 and TRBJ2-7, with TRBD2 matching 11 bases. V dropped 4 bases and J dropped 1; count of bases not matched to a gene: 7. The CDR3 has 16 residues. Germline V gene data show CDR1 as SGDLS and CDR2 as YYNGEE.

This clone has only a few counts. The chain recombines TRBV7-9 with TRBJ1-2, with a tentative D call TRBD1 (5 bases). Germline loops: CDR1 SEHNR, CDR2 FQNEAQ (reference sequence). CDR3 length: 13 amino acids. Between the trimmed V and J ends, which lost 3 bases and 4 bases, there was a span of 9 bases. The CDR3 nucleotides read TGTGCCAGCAGCTTCGACGGGGCCTATGGCTACACCTTC. Amino acid sequence: CASSFDGAYGYTF.

The chain carries TRBV5-1 and TRBJ2-7; 7 nucleotides line up with TRBD1. Trimming at V came to 4 bases and at J to 2 bases, leaving 9 bases not matched to a gene. Looked up from germline, CDR1 is SGHRS and CDR2 is YFSETQ. The CDR3 sequence is 15 residues long. CDR3 bases: TGCGCCAGCAGCGTCTCCGGGACAGACCCCTACGAGCAGTACTTC. This codes for CASSVSGTDPYEQYF.

This chain links TRBV6-1 with TRBJ1-6; TRBD1 is a possible D gene (5 bases). The ends were cut back, 11 bases at V and 10 bases at J, with 21 bases in the middle. Germline V gives CDR1 MNHNS, CDR2 SASEGT. The CDR3 consists of 14 residues. CDR3 in DNA: TGTGCCGGAGGTGGGGGGATTGGAAGATCACCCCTCCACTTT. This gives the protein CAGGGGIGRSPLHF.

This sequence joins TRBV11-2 and TRBJ2-7; D is perhaps TRBD1 or TRBD2 (5 bases each). Trimming cost V 5 bases and J 2 bases, with 16 bases left between them. The CDR3 totals 15 residues. Germline V gene data show CDR1 as SGHAT and CDR2 as FQNNGV. The CDR3 sequence is CASSMGLAPTYEQYF. Written as DNA, the CDR3 is TGTGCCAGCAGCATGGGGCTAGCCCCCACCTACGAGCAGTACTTC.

The rearrangement links TRBV28 to TRBJ2-2; 7 nucleotides line up with TRBD1. The trim removed 11 bases at V and 6 bases at J, leaving 12 bases unmatched. This CDR3 has 14 amino acids. Germline V CDR1 and CDR2: MDHEN, SYDVKM. CDR3 loop: CAGRGGAGPGELFF. The CDR3 nucleotides read TGTGCCGGAAGAGGGGGCGCGGGTCCCGGGGAGCTGTTTTTT.

Here the CDR3 reads CASSVMTGPMNTEAFF. Here the CDR3 DNA reads TGTGCCAGCAGCGTTATGACAGGGCCCATGAACACTGAAGCTTTCTTT. The chain is built from TRBV9 and TRBJ1-1, with 7 nucleotides matching TRBD1. V was clipped by 2 bases and J by 0 bases; unmatched bases: 7. From germline, CDR1 is SGDLS and CDR2 YYNGEE. This CDR3 is built from 16 residues.

This clone was observed a handful of times. This chain links TRBV6-5 with TRBJ2-7; no firm D call. CDR3 length: 14 residues. V was pared by 0 bases and J by 6 bases, with 12 bases between. Germline-derived CDR1 and CDR2 are MNHEY and SVGAGI. The CDR3 region has the DNA TGTGCCAGCAGTTACTCCCCGACAAAAGGCGAGCAGTACTTC. Protein sequence: CASSYSPTKGEQYF.

This chain joins TRBV5-1 and TRBJ2-7; D possibly corresponds to TRBD2 (5 bases). Germline lookup yields CDR1 SGHRS and CDR2 YFSETQ. With 3 bases removed from V and 0 bases from J, the gap between germline ends came to 16 bases. This CDR3 region has 16 residues. This CDR3 reads CASSYTGWRSSYEQYF. CDR3 DNA sequence: TGCGCCAGCAGCTATACGGGATGGCGGAGCTCCTACGAGCAGTACTTC.

V gene TRBV6-1 combines with J gene TRBJ2-1, with unresolved D. V was cut by 1 base and J by 1 base, with 20 bases left in between. Germline V gene data show CDR1 as MNHNS and CDR2 as SASEGT. This CDR3 is 19 amino acids long. For the CDR3, the DNA is TGTGCCAGCAGTGAAGGAACACATCGACTCGGACCATCCTACAATGAGCAGTTCTTC. It is translated as CASSEGTHRLGPSYNEQFF.

The gene calls are TRBV5-4 and TRBJ2-3, with unresolved D. The V end was cut by 2 bases, the J end by 1 base, with 8 bases between. The CDR3 is 14 residues long. Germline V gives CDR1 SGHNT, CDR2 YYREEE (reference sequence). This CDR3 is CASSFNRGTDTQYF. The CDR3 coding sequence is TGTGCCAGCAGCTTTAATCGAGGCACAGATACGCAGTATTTT.

The chain is built from TRBV7-9 and TRBJ1-2; D gene ambiguous. The germline V gene has CDR1 SEHNR and CDR2 FQNEAQ (reference sequence). This CDR3 region has 13 residues. Trimming took off 4 bases at V and 8 bases at J, with 14 bases between the two ends. The CDR3: CASSSFVLEGYTF. The DNA of the CDR3 is TGTGCCAGCAGCTCGTTTGTCTTAGAAGGCTACACCTTC.